These 25 T cell receptor beta chains came from one sample sequenced in a study of blood T cell repertoires in COVID-19. Sequenced by immunoSEQ multiplex PCR; TCRdb stores in-frame clones only, minus some. Among roughly 410,000 clones listed, around 87% were seen once. Source material: peripheral blood. These receptor sequences come from a woman aged 55-70 years with COVID-19, enrolled during active disease.

The rearrangement links TRBV5-5 to TRBJ1-1; 7 bases align to TRBD1. V dropped 4 bases and J dropped 1; count of bases not matched to a gene: 10. The length of the CDR3 is 16 residues. CDR1 and CDR2 (germline): SGHKS, YYEKEE (reference sequence). The DNA for the CDR3 is TGTGCCAGCAGCGTGCGTCTATGGGACAGGAACACTGAAGCTTTCTTT. Translating gives CASSVRLWDRNTEAFF.

The genes are TRBV7-9 and TRBJ2-3; 13 bases agree with TRBD2. Germline values: CDR1 SEHNR, CDR2 FQNEAQ (reference sequence). V was pared by 4 bases and J by 6 bases, with 10 bases of the junction left unmatched. The CDR3 contains 17 residues. The CDR3, as DNA: TGTGCCAGCAGCTCCCTGACTGGACTAGCGGGGGTCGATACGCAGTATTTT. Translated: CASSSLTGLAGVDTQYF. The whole variable domain, remainder taken from reference TRBV7-9 and TRBJ2-3, is DTGVSQNPRHKITKRGQNVTFRCDPISEHNRLYWYRQTLGQGPEFLTYFQNEAQLEKSRLLSDRFSAERPKGSFSTLEIQRTEQGDSAMYLCASSSLTGLAGVDTQYFGPGTRLTVL.

This rearrangement joins TRBV29-1 to TRBJ1-3, with 7 bases matching TRBD1. Germline-derived CDR1 and CDR2 are SQVTM and ANQGSEA. This CDR3 comprises 16 residues. The V and J ends lost 5 bases and 8 bases, in that order; junction bases with no gene match: 18. The CDR3 reads CSVSYSINNRGDTIYF. In DNA form, the CDR3 reads TGCAGCGTTTCTTATTCCATTAACAACAGGGGAGACACCATATATTTT.

The chain links TRBV11-2 to TRBJ2-7, with D unclear. The germline V and J ends were trimmed by 3 bases and 3 bases, with 9 bases remaining between them. Per germline, CDR1 SGHAT and CDR2 FQNNGV. This CDR3 has 13 residues. The CDR3 loop is CASSFGSLYEQYF. The CDR3 coding sequence is TGTGCCAGCAGCTTTGGCAGTCTCTACGAGCAGTACTTC. Full variable domain (rest looked up from reference TRBV11-2 and TRBJ2-7): EAGVAQSPRYKIIEKRQSVAFWCNPISGHATLYWYQQILGQGPKLLIQFQNNGVVDDSQLPKDRFSAERLKGVDSTLKIQPAKLEDSAVYLCASSFGSLYEQYFGPGTRLTVT.

The gene calls are TRBV11-2 and TRBJ2-1; 9 nucleotides match TRBD1. This CDR3 has 18 residues. The germline gives CDR1 SGHAT, CDR2 FQNNGV. V lost 4 bases and J lost 9; bases outside the gene matches: 19. The CDR3 region has the DNA TGTGCCAGCAGCTACTTATCCGGGACAGGGAGGAGGGGAGGTGAGCAGTTCTTC. It translates to CASSYLSGTGRRGGEQFF.

In this sample, this clone turned up many times. This rearrangement joins TRBV7-6 to TRBJ2-2; maybe TRBD2 (5 bases). Trimming removed 5 bases at V and 4 bases at J, with 14 bases between. In germline, CDR1 is SGHVS, CDR2 FNYEAQ. The CDR3 runs to 15 residues. The DNA for the CDR3 is TGTGCCAGCAGCGCTACGAGCGGCACCACCGGGGAGCTGTTTTTT. As protein: CASSATSGTTGELFF.

The chain links TRBV3-1 (or the pseudogene TRBV3-2) to TRBJ2-1; TRBD2 is a possible D gene (7 bases). CDR1 and CDR2 (germline): LGHDT, YNNKEL (reference sequence). The V end was cut by 0 bases, the J end by 6 bases, with 21 bases between. CDR3 length: 18 residues. This CDR3 is CASSQEWAGAGRSNEQFF. The CDR3 DNA sequence: TGTGCCAGCAGCCAAGAATGGGCGGGGGCAGGTCGGAGCAATGAGCAGTTCTTC.

V gene TRBV12-3 or TRBV12-4 combines with J gene TRBJ2-5; D not certain. The CDR3 consists of 12 residues. V was cut by 3 bases and J by 4 bases, with 6 bases left in between. The CDR3 DNA reads as TGTGCCAGCAGTTTCGTTAGAGAGACCCAGTACTTC. As protein: CASSFVRETQYF.

V gene TRBV3-1 (or the pseudogene TRBV3-2) combines with J gene TRBJ2-1; TRBD1 aligns across 9 bases. CDR3 length: 14 residues. V lost 8 bases, J lost 10 bases, and 12 bases stayed unmatched. Germline V gives CDR1 LGHDT, CDR2 YNNKEL (reference sequence). CDR3 DNA: TGTGCCAGCTCCCTAGGACAGGGGTCGGTCGAGCAGTTCTTC. Protein product: CASSLGQGSVEQFF.

In DNA, the CDR3 is TGTGCCAGCTCACCACTTCGTCTACAGGTTAGCAATCAGCCCCAGCATTTT. As protein: CASSPLRLQVSNQPQHF. V and J are TRBV18 and TRBJ1-5; weak D call: TRBD1 (5 bases). Per germline, CDR1 KGHSH and CDR2 LQKENI. V lost 1 base to trimming and J lost 0 bases, with 13 bases between them. There are 17 residues in the CDR3. Combining the CDR3 with reference TRBV18 and TRBJ1-5 gives the whole variable domain NAGVMQNPRHLVRRRGQEARLRCSPMKGHSHVYWYRQLPEEGLKFMVYLQKENIIDESGMPKERFSAEFPKEGPSILRIQQVVRGDSAAYFCASSPLRLQVSNQPQHFGDGTRLSIL.

The chain combines TRBV4-2 with TRBJ2-1, with 12 bases matching TRBD2. This CDR3 has 16 amino acids. From germline, CDR1 is LGHNA and CDR2 YNFKEQ. With V trimmed by 0 bases and J by 7 bases, 4 bases remained unmatched. The DNA for the CDR3 is TGTGCCAGCAGCCAAGATCCTAGCGGGGGGGCGAATGAGCAGTTCTTC. This translates into CASSQDPSGGANEQFF.

The rearrangement joins TRBV5-4 to TRBJ1-6, with D possibly being TRBD1 (5 bases). V was pared by 0 bases and J by 7 bases, with 11 bases between. The CDR3 has 15 amino acids. CDR1 and CDR2 from the germline V gene are SGHNT and YYREEE (reference sequence). DNA for the CDR3: TGTGCCAGCAGCTTGGGTCCAGGGTTAAATTCACCCCTCCACTTT. This translates into CASSLGPGLNSPLHF.

V usage is TRBV5-1 and J usage is TRBJ1-5; TRBD1 aligns across 9 bases. In germline, CDR1 is SGHRS, CDR2 YFSETQ. V trimming: 4 bases; J trimming: 3 bases; junction bases outside the gene matches: 5. This CDR3 has 15 residues. The CDR3 region has the DNA TGCGCCAGCAGCACAGGACAGGGGAACAATCAGCCCCAGCATTTT. Encoded protein: CASSTGQGNNQPQHF.

V gene TRBV14 combines with J gene TRBJ1-1; no firm D call. Per germline, CDR1 SGHDN and CDR2 FVKESK. The V gene lost 0 bases and the J gene lost 11 bases, with 19 bases spanning the gap. This CDR3 region has 15 residues. The CDR3 DNA reads as TGTGCCAGCAGCCAAGACCTGGGTGGGAGCTCGGGGGCTTTCTTT. As protein: CASSQDLGGSSGAFF.

The J gene is TRBJ2-2, the V gene TRBV11-3; D ambiguous. V lost 5 bases and J lost 2, with 3 bases in between. Germline CDR1 reads SGHNT; CDR2 reads YENEEA. This CDR3 is built from 12 residues. CDR3 protein: CASSTNTGELFF. The CDR3 nucleotides are TGTGCCAGCAGCACAAACACCGGGGAGCTGTTTTTT.

V is TRBV4-2 and J is TRBJ2-5; TRBD2 matches at 12 bases. Germline CDR1 LGHNA, CDR2 YNFKEQ. This CDR3 is 19 amino acids long. V lost 0 bases to trimming and J lost 0 bases; unmatched junction nucleotides: 8. The CDR3 DNA follows: TGTGCCAGCAGCCAAGATTTACTAGCGGGGGGCCCTTACCAAGAGACCCAGTACTTC. This sequence encodes CASSQDLLAGGPYQETQYF.

The chain uses TRBV7-9 and TRBJ1-1; 8 nucleotides agree with TRBD1. CDR3 length: 15 residues. In germline, CDR1 is SEHNR, CDR2 FQNEAQ (reference sequence). The V segment lost 5 bases and the J segment 0 bases; nucleotides outside the gene matches: 5. CDR3 region: CASSLTGGLNTEAFF. As DNA, the CDR3 is TGTGCCAGCAGCCTCACAGGGGGACTGAACACTGAAGCTTTCTTT.

This rearrangement joins TRBV6-1 to TRBJ2-3, with 9 bases aligning to TRBD1. Germline V gene sequence: CDR1 MNHNS, CDR2 SASEGT. V trimming: 1 base; J trimming: 4 bases; junction bases outside the gene matches: 0. The CDR3 is 14 residues long. The CDR3 loop reads CASSEGQGADTQYF. In nucleotides, the CDR3 is TGTGCCAGCAGTGAAGGACAGGGGGCAGATACGCAGTATTTT.

V gene TRBV21-1 combines with J gene TRBJ1-1; the table's D call, TRBD1, has no DNA check behind it. TRBV21-1 is tagged as a pseudogene. The CDR3 runs to 14 residues. CDR3 nucleotides: TGTGCCAGCATCCCACCTAGGGGGAGCACTGAAGCTTTCTTT. Amino acid sequence: CASIPPRGSTEAFF.

This clone was counted a single time. This rearrangement joins TRBV6-5 to TRBJ1-1, with 7 nucleotides matching TRBD1. The CDR3 spans 13 residues. The V gene's germline CDR1 is MNHEY and CDR2 SVGAGI. V trimming: 7 bases; J trimming: 6 bases; junction bases outside the gene matches: 8. The CDR3 protein is CASIPTGPPEAFF. Here the CDR3 DNA reads TGTGCCAGCATTCCGACAGGGCCCCCTGAAGCTTTCTTT.

This clone was picked up a small number of times. The chain employs TRBV4-1 and TRBJ2-3, with TRBD2 identical over 12 bases. CDR3 length equals 17 residues. Germline CDR1 is MGHRA and CDR2 is YSYEKL. The V gene end was trimmed by 2 bases and the J gene end by 6 bases; junction bases not matched to a gene: 9. In nucleotides, the CDR3 is TGCGCCAGCAGCCAAACCCCTAGCGGGGGGGCCTCGGATACGCAGTATTTT. Its translation: CASSQTPSGGASDTQYF.

The chain combines TRBV7-2 with TRBJ1-5; a possible D gene is TRBD1 (5 bases). The CDR3 spans 13 residues. Germline V lookup: CDR1 SGHTA, CDR2 FQGNSA. V lost 5 bases and J 4 bases, leaving 9 bases between the germline ends. CDR3 coding DNA: TGTGCCAGCAGCCGACAGAGGAATCAGCCCCAGCATTTT. Its translation is CASSRQRNQPQHF. The full variable domain, with the rest looked up from reference TRBV7-2 and TRBJ1-5, is GAGVSQSPSNKVTEKGKDVELRCDPISGHTALYWYRQSLGQGLEFLIYFQGNSAPDKSGLPSDRFSAERTGGSVSTLTIQRTQQEDSAVYLCASSRQRNQPQHFGDGTRLSIL.

This clone appeared a few times. This sequence joins TRBV7-9 and TRBJ1-1, with 12 bases matching TRBD1. CDR3 length: 15 amino acids. Germline values: CDR1 SEHNR, CDR2 FQNEAQ (reference sequence). J lost 6 bases, V lost 4 bases, and 6 bases had no gene match. The DNA for the CDR3 is TGTGCCAGCAGCTCCTCCGGGACAGGGGGCTCTGAAGCTTTCTTT. This sequence encodes CASSSSGTGGSEAFF. The full variable domain, completed using reference TRBV7-9 and TRBJ1-1, is DTGVSQNPRHKITKRGQNVTFRCDPISEHNRLYWYRQTLGQGPEFLTYFQNEAQLEKSRLLSDRFSAERPKGSFSTLEIQRTEQGDSAMYLCASSSSGTGGSEAFFGQGTRLTVV.

The chain joins TRBV23-1 to TRBJ2-7; 9 bases map to TRBD2. TRBV23-1 is noted as an ORF with a role that remains uncertain. CDR3 length: 20 residues. Trimming at V came to 0 bases and at J to 6 bases, leaving 21 bases not matched to a gene. CDR3 sequence reads: CASSQSRADQRGALAAEQYF. CDR3 in DNA: TGCGCCAGCAGTCAATCGAGGGCGGATCAGCGGGGGGCTCTGGCGGCCGAGCAGTACTTC.

A remark on this clone: Sequence at one end of the junction differs from germline and may be a read error. The chain employs TRBV7-7 and TRBJ2-1; D not certain. The germline CDR1 and CDR2 sequences are SSHAT and FNYEAQ (reference sequence). There are 13 residues in the CDR3. CDR3 protein: CASSSVPYNEQFF. CDR3 sequence (DNA): TGTGCTAGCAGCTCCGTTCCCTACAATGAGCAGTTCTTC. The full variable domain, completed using reference TRBV7-7 and TRBJ2-1, is GAGVSQSPRYKVTKRGQDVTLRCDPISSHATLYWYQQALGQGPEFLTYFNYEAQPDKSGLPSDRFSAERPEGSISTLTIQRTEQRDSAMYRCASSSVPYNEQFFGPGTRLTVL.